Listed below are T cell receptor beta chains from one sample, sequenced in a study of CD8 T cells in ankylosing spondylitis. TCRdb reprocessed the 5' RACE reads with MiXCR, giving one entry per CDR3 protein. The repertoire includes around 150,000 distinct CDR3 sequences, roughly 44% of them detected once, and approximately 14% sits in the top ten. The sample taken for sequencing was synovial fluid, either unsorted or a sorted T cell fraction (not recorded which). These receptors all stem from a male donor with ankylosing spondylitis. CDR3s include the opening cysteine and the closing phenylalanine or tryptophan. D genes are given only for firm matches. Expanded clones are given a class, and other clones once, few, many or no size at all.

V	size	length	D	J	DNA	CDR3
TRBV19	-	15	TRBD1	TRBJ1-5	TGTGCCAGTAGACGGACAGGGGTCAGCAATCAGCCCCAGCATTTT	CASRRTGVSNQPQHF
TRBV29-1	few	16	TRBD2	TRBJ2-1	TGCAGCGTTGAAGGAGTGCGGGAGGGGTCCTACAATGAGCAGTTCTTC	CSVEGVREGSYNEQFF
TRBV28	few	16	-	TRBJ2-5	TGTGCCAGCAGTACCCTGCTTTCACGTCGCGATGAGACCCAGTACTTC	CASSTLLSRRDETQYF
TRBV12-3/TRBV12-4	few	15	-	TRBJ2-2	TGTGCCAGCAGTTTAACGCTAGGGGGCACCGGGGAGCTGTTTTTT	CASSLTLGGTGELFF
TRBV27	-	15	TRBD1	TRBJ1-2	TGTGCCAGCAGTCCGACAGGGTTCGTTTGGTGGGGCTACACCTTC	CASSPTGFVWWGYTF
TRBV2	-	16	-	TRBJ1-1	TGTGCCAGCAAGGGGTGGCGGGAGGACGGACCGGGGAAAGCTTTCTTT	CASKGWREDGPGKAFF
TRBV20-1	-	14	TRBD2	TRBJ2-5	TGCAGTGCTAGAGCAACTAGCGTCCAAGAGACCCAGTACTTC	CSARATSVQETQYF
TRBV3-1	few	15	TRBD1	TRBJ2-4	TGTGCCAGCAGCCCCTTGGACAGGGCCGAAGACATTCAGTACTTC	CASSPLDRAEDIQYF
TRBV5-4	many	16	TRBD2	TRBJ2-5	TGTGCCAGCAGCCCCGGGGGACTAGCGGATCCTGAGACCCAGTACTTC	CASSPGGLADPETQYF
TRBV12-3/TRBV12-4	-	13	-	TRBJ2-2	TGTGCCAGCAGCTTCTATACCCTCGGGGAGCTGTTTTTT	CASSFYTLGELFF
TRBV12-3/TRBV12-4	-	13	TRBD2	TRBJ2-1	TGTGCCAGCAGTTTTGCGGGGGGCGTGGAGCAGTTCTTC	CASSFAGGVEQFF
TRBV7-2	-	15	TRBD2	TRBJ2-1	TGTGCCAGCAGCTTCATAGCGGGAGGGCCCCATGAGCAGTTCTTC	CASSFIAGGPHEQFF
TRBV4-1	-	17	TRBD1	TRBJ2-3	TGCGCCAGCAGCCAAGAGAAGGGGACAGGCTACACAGATACGCAGTATTTT	CASSQEKGTGYTDTQYF
TRBV12-3/TRBV12-4	-	17	TRBD2	TRBJ2-7	TGTGCCAGCAGTTTAGAGGCTAGCGGGAGGAAGCGCTACGAGCAGTACTTC	CASSLEASGRKRYEQYF
TRBV20-1	few	13	-	TRBJ2-7	TGCAGTGCCGACGTACTACTCGCTTACGAGCAGTACTTC	CSADVLLAYEQYF
TRBV28	-	15	-	TRBJ2-3	TGTGCCAGCAGTCCCGGGACCACTCACACAGATACGCAGTATTTT	CASSPGTTHTDTQYF
TRBV25-1	-	16	-	TRBJ2-3	TGTGCCAGCAGCAGGACTCTTGGAATACCACCAGATACGCAGTATTTT	CASSRTLGIPPDTQYF
TRBV3-1	few	17	TRBD1	TRBJ2-3	TGTGCCAGCAGCCCTTACGACCCGGGACAGGGCACAGATACGCAGTATTTT	CASSPYDPGQGTDTQYF
TRBV4-2	-	16	TRBD2	TRBJ2-1	TGTGCCAGCAGCCAAGATCCGGCGGGAGAGAACAATGAGCAGTTCTTC	CASSQDPAGENNEQFF
TRBV4-1	-	19	TRBD2	TRBJ2-3	TGCGCCAGCAGCCAAGTAGTAGCGGGGGTTCGGACTAGCACAGATACGCAGTATTTT	CASSQVVAGVRTSTDTQYF
TRBV28	-	15	-	TRBJ1-2	TGTGCCAGCAGTTTCCCGGCAGGAAGGAACTATGGCTACACCTTC	CASSFPAGRNYGYTF
TRBV7-3	-	15	-	TRBJ2-3	TGTGCCAGCAGCGATACTGGAGGATACACAGATACGCAGTATTTT	CASSDTGGYTDTQYF
TRBV24-1	-	14	-	TRBJ1-5	TGTGCCACCAGTGATTTTGACAGCGATCAGCCCCAGCATTTT	CATSDFDSDQPQHF
TRBV7-8	few	14	-	TRBJ2-6	TGTGCCAGCAGCATGACAGGTGGGGCCAACGTCCTGACTTTC	CASSMTGGANVLTF
TRBV18	-	17	TRBD2	TRBJ2-1	TGTGCCAGCTCACCCTCCGCTGGCGGGAGCTCCTACAATGAGCAGTTCTTC	CASSPSAGGSSYNEQFF
TRBV24-1	-	13	-	TRBJ2-1	TGTGCCACCAGTGATTTCAGGTTTCATGAGCAGTTCTTC	CATSDFRFHEQFF
TRBV28	-	14	-	TRBJ1-1	TGTGCCAGCAGTTTAGACCCGGGACTTGCTGAAGCTTTCTTT	CASSLDPGLAEAFF
TRBV30	few	14	-	TRBJ2-2	TGTGCCTGGAGTGAGGGGATGGGCACCGGGGAGCTGTTTTTT	CAWSEGMGTGELFF
TRBV7-4	-	15	-	TRBJ1-2	TGTGCCAGCAGCTCCCGGGACGGGGATTTCTATGGCTACACCTTC	CASSSRDGDFYGYTF
TRBV12-3/TRBV12-4	-	14	TRBD1	TRBJ1-2	TGTGCCAGCAGTCGGGACAGGCCCCCGGGTGGCTACACCTTC	CASSRDRPPGGYTF
TRBV5-1	-	18	-	TRBJ2-7	TGCGCCAGCAGCTTGGGACCCCTAGTTCATTGGGTAATCTACGAGCAGTACTTC	CASSLGPLVHWVIYEQYF
TRBV4-1	-	18	TRBD2	TRBJ2-3	TGCGCCAGCAGCCACGGGCGGGAGGGACCCGCTAGCACAGATACGCAGTATTTT	CASSHGREGPASTDTQYF